The 10 T cell receptor beta chains below were found in one sample sequenced in a study of control samples from healthy donors and cancer patients. Assay: immunoSEQ multiplex PCR; the TCRdb copy retains only in-frame clones and omits some. The table lists approximately 120,000 clones, less than 95% of them singletons, with 4% to 4.5% in the top ten. Sample: blood. The receptor source for this set is a human donor in good health. The donor label of this sample is uncertain.

To note about this clone: One junction end does not reproduce the germline sequence, and a read error may be involved. The V gene is TRBV5-5, the J gene TRBJ2-1; D might be TRBD1 (6 bases). CDR1 is SGHKS and CDR2 is YYEKEE in the germline V gene (reference sequence). CDR3 length: 13 residues. The CDR3 sequence: CANSLDRHNEQFF. Here the CDR3 DNA reads TGTGCCAACAGCTTGGACAGACACAATGAGCAGTTCTTC.

J is TRBJ2-1 and V is TRBV3-1 (or the pseudogene TRBV3-2), with 12 bases lining up with TRBD1. After removal of 4 bases from V and 5 bases from J, the junction contained 9 bases not matched to a gene. Germline CDR1 reads LGHDT; CDR2 reads YNNKEL (reference sequence). The CDR3 is 17 residues long. CDR3 sequence reads: CASSPTRDRGPNNEQFF. The CDR3 nucleotides are TGTGCCAGCAGCCCGACGCGGGACAGGGGGCCCAACAATGAGCAGTTCTTC.

This clone appeared a single time. V is TRBV7-9 and J is TRBJ2-7, with TRBD1 matching over 8 bases. Unmatched junction bases numbered 12, after V lost 5 bases and J lost 9 bases. The CDR3 is made up of 14 amino acids. Germline CDR1 SEHNR, CDR2 FQNEAQ (reference sequence). The CDR3 region is CASSPPGDRGRQYF. DNA for the CDR3: TGTGCCAGCAGCCCCCCCGGAGACAGGGGTCGGCAGTACTTC.

The sample holds one count of this clone. V is TRBV24-1 and J is TRBJ1-5, with D possibly being TRBD1 (6 bases). Germline CDR1 reads KGHDR; CDR2 reads SFDVKD. This CDR3 has 12 amino acids. V lost 4 bases to trimming and J lost 6 bases, with 6 bases between them. This chain's CDR3 is CATSEGAQPQHF. The CDR3 DNA reads TGTGCCACCAGTGAGGGGGCTCAGCCCCAGCATTTT.

The chain has TRBV10-1 and TRBJ2-1; the D is unclear. V gave up 3 bases and J gave up 7 bases, with 16 bases separating them. The germline CDR1 and CDR2 sequences are WNHNN and SYGVQD (reference sequence). The CDR3 extends over 15 amino acids. CDR3 bases: TGCGCCAGCAGTGACCGGGTCTCACTTTCTAATGAGCAGTTCTTC. Residues: CASSDRVSLSNEQFF.

CDR3 coding DNA: TGCGCCAGCAGCTCCGGTGGGGTTGGGGAGACCCAGTACTTC. Amino acids: CASSSGGVGETQYF. This chain connects TRBV5-1 to TRBJ2-5; D gene ambiguous. There are 14 residues in the CDR3. V lost 3 bases to trimming and J lost 5 bases, with 14 bases between them. Germline V gene lookup returns CDR1 SGHRS and CDR2 YFSETQ.

The rearrangement links TRBV19 to TRBJ1-5, with 8 bases identical to TRBD1. The V gene's germline CDR1 is LNHDA and CDR2 SQIVND (reference sequence). CDR3 length: 14 residues. J was trimmed by 5 bases and V by 5 bases; bases with no gene match: 5. The DNA for the CDR3 is TGTGCCAGTAGTTTCGGACAGGGCTATCAGCCCCAGCATTTT. It translates to CASSFGQGYQPQHF.

The rearrangement uses TRBV5-1 and TRBJ1-6; no reliable D call. The CDR3 length is 17 residues. V was shortened by 0 bases and J by 0 bases, with 10 bases between the two germline ends. Germline values: CDR1 SGHRS, CDR2 YFSETQ. The CDR3 DNA is TGCGCCAGCAGCTTGGGTTACGAGAGCTCCTATAATTCACCCCTCCACTTT. Encoded protein: CASSLGYESSYNSPLHF.

This chain joins TRBV11-3 and TRBJ2-5, with D possibly being TRBD2 (5 bases). The germline CDR1 and CDR2 sequences are SGHNT and YENEEA. V dropped 5 bases and J dropped 5 bases, with 12 bases sitting between them. This CDR3 has 13 residues. The CDR3 loop reads CASSTGKAETQYF. CDR3 nucleotide sequence: TGTGCCAGCAGCACCGGGAAGGCCGAGACCCAGTACTTC.

The chain joins TRBV19 to TRBJ1-5, with D hard to call. The CDR3 runs to 14 residues. Trimming cost V 1 base and J 3 bases, with 7 bases left between them. Per the germline V gene, CDR1 is LNHDA and CDR2 is SQIVND (reference sequence). The CDR3 is CASSIARDNQPQHF. CDR3 DNA sequence: TGTGCCAGTAGTATAGCCAGAGACAATCAGCCCCAGCATTTT. The full variable domain, with the rest looked up from reference TRBV19 and TRBJ1-5, is DGGITQSPKYLFRKEGQNVTLSCEQNLNHDAMYWYRQDPGQGLRLIYYSQIVNDFQKGDIAEGYSVSREKKESFPLTVTSAQKNPTAFYLCASSIARDNQPQHFGDGTRLSIL.